A single sample gave rise to the 11 T cell receptor beta chains below, sequenced in a study of OX40 agonist ivuxolimab in advanced cancers. Sequencing was performed with immunoSEQ multiplex PCR; in TCRdb, only in-frame clones are kept and a portion is missing. The sample lists 90,000 to 95,000 clones, more than 75% seen once, with roughly 4% in the top ten. This specimen consisted of CD4+ or CD8+ T cells sorted from blood, obtained in a trial of the OX40 agonist ivuxolimab. Receptor source: an adult with an advanced solid tumor such as melanoma, head and neck, liver or kidney cancer.

V is TRBV5-1 and J is TRBJ2-1, with 12 bases matching TRBD1. V gave up 2 bases and J gave up 4 bases; unmatched junction bases: 4. CDR3 length: 16 amino acids. CDR1 and CDR2 (germline): SGHRS, YFSETQ. The CDR3: CASSFEGQGAYNEQFF. The CDR3 nucleotides read TGCGCCAGCAGCTTCGAGGGACAGGGGGCTTACAATGAGCAGTTCTTC.

The CDR3 DNA follows: TGCAGCGTGAAAAGGGGCACCGGGGAGCTGTTTTTT. Translation gives CSVKRGTGELFF. The chain uses TRBV29-1 and TRBJ2-2; tentative D call: TRBD1 (5 bases). Germline V gene data show CDR1 as SQVTM and CDR2 as ANQGSEA. The CDR3 is 12 amino acids. V was clipped by 6 bases and J by 4 bases, with 9 bases between them.

The rearrangement joins TRBV27 to TRBJ2-5; 7 bases are shared with TRBD2. Trimming took 8 bases from V and 0 from J; bases not matched to a gene: 6. The CDR3 has 14 residues. Germline lookup yields CDR1 MNHEY and CDR2 SMNVEV (reference sequence). As DNA, the CDR3 is TGTGCCAGCTCAAGCGGGGAATACCAAGAGACCCAGTACTTC. It codes for CASSSGEYQETQYF.

V and J are TRBV19 and TRBJ2-5; D gene uncertain. The V gene lost 3 bases and the J gene lost 1 base, with 6 bases spanning the gap. CDR3 length: 13 residues. Per the germline V gene, CDR1 is LNHDA and CDR2 is SQIVND (reference sequence). DNA of the CDR3: TGTGCCAGTAGTATCCGTTTCCAAGAGACCCAGTACTTC. It specifies CASSIRFQETQYF.

The chain recombines TRBV15 with TRBJ1-1; no reliable D call. CDR1 is LNHNV and CDR2 is YYDKDF in the germline V gene (reference sequence). Trimming took 1 base from V and 11 from J, leaving 17 bases between them. This CDR3 spans 14 amino acids. In DNA form, the CDR3 reads TGTGCCACCAGCAGAGGCACGGGTGTGGGTGGCGCTTTCTTT. The encoded protein is CATSRGTGVGGAFF.

The chain joins TRBV2 to TRBJ2-1, with 9 positions matching TRBD2. CDR1 is SNHLY and CDR2 is FYNNEI in the germline V gene. V lost 0 bases and J lost 4; bases outside the gene matches: 1. The CDR3 is made up of 15 amino acids. The CDR3 sequence: CASSEASGGYNEQFF. The CDR3 coding sequence is TGTGCCAGCAGTGAAGCTAGCGGGGGATACAATGAGCAGTTCTTC.

The chain carries TRBV10-3 and TRBJ1-5; the D gene is possibly TRBD1 (6 bases). CDR1 is ENHRY and CDR2 is SYGVKD in the germline V gene. V was trimmed by 2 bases and J by 3 bases, leaving 14 bases between them. The CDR3 has 16 residues. For the CDR3, the DNA is TGTGCCATCAGTGAGGACAGGCGGAGGCACAATCAGCCCCAGCATTTT. Translation gives CAISEDRRRHNQPQHF.

V gene TRBV25-1 combines with J gene TRBJ2-7; D unclear. Germline CDR1 MGHDK, CDR2 SYGVNS. This CDR3 is 11 amino acids long. V lost 4 bases to trimming and J lost 6 bases, with 7 bases between them. The CDR3 loop reads CASSALFEQYV. The CDR3 DNA sequence: TGTGCCAGCAGTGCTCTTTTCGAGCAGTACGTC.

The chain links TRBV7-2 to TRBJ2-2, with D maybe TRBD2 (5 bases). Per germline, CDR1 SGHTA and CDR2 FQGNSA. This CDR3 region has 16 residues. Between the trimmed V and J ends, which lost 2 bases and 0 bases, there was a span of 10 bases. CDR3: CASSLLGGSNTGELFF. The CDR3 DNA follows: TGTGCCAGCAGCTTATTGGGCGGGTCGAACACCGGGGAGCTGTTTTTT.

V is TRBV21-1 and J is TRBJ2-5. TRBV21-1 is classified as a pseudogene. This CDR3 contains 14 residues. The CDR3: CASSKAGNQETQYF. CDR3 DNA: TGTGCCAGCAGCAAAGCGGGAAACCAAGAGACCCAGTACTTC.

The chain employs TRBV27 and TRBJ2-5; 14 nucleotides agree with TRBD2. Germline-derived CDR1 and CDR2 are MNHEY and SMNVEV (reference sequence). This CDR3 comprises 16 residues. V shed 5 bases and J 5 bases; nucleotides not matched to a gene: 7. CDR3 sequence (DNA): TGTGCCAGCAGTCCGGGACTAGCGGGAGACCTTGAGACCCAGTACTTC. Amino acid sequence: CASSPGLAGDLETQYF.